The 4 T cell receptor beta chains below were found in one sample sequenced in a study of shared clonotypes between healthy human individuals. Terminally differentiated effector memory CD45RA+ cells were excluded by CCR7 positive selection of CD45RO-negative cells. Measured with immunoSEQ multiplex PCR; TCRdb has only the in-frame clones, and not every one. The sample lists some 2.1 million clones, just over 90% occurring once. The source material was naive CD8+ T cells from PBMCs. Receptors were obtained from a man younger than 30 in good health. Some clones in this sample may be carry-over from other donors' samples.

The chain joins TRBV7-6 to TRBJ2-5; TRBD2 agrees at 12 bases. Germline V lookup: CDR1 SGHVS, CDR2 FNYEAQ. V shed 4 bases and J 5 bases; nucleotides not matched to a gene: 8. The CDR3 length is 16 residues. CDR3 protein: CASSWPTSGRSETQYF. In DNA, the CDR3 is TGTGCCAGCAGCTGGCCCACTAGCGGGAGGTCGGAGACCCAGTACTTC.

This clone was picked up one time. J is TRBJ2-5 and V is TRBV27; 10 bases are shared with TRBD2. CDR3 length: 15 residues. V dropped 5 bases and J dropped 1; count of bases not matched to a gene: 4. Looked up from germline, CDR1 is MNHEY and CDR2 is SMNVEV (reference sequence). The CDR3 DNA reads TGTGCCAGCAGTCCGCTAGCGGGAGCCCAAGAGACCCAGTACTTC. Its protein product is CASSPLAGAQETQYF.

V is TRBV7-9 and J is TRBJ1-4; D may be TRBD1 (5 bases). Per the germline V gene, CDR1 is SEHNR and CDR2 is FQNEAQ (reference sequence). CDR3 size: 15 residues. Between the trimmed V and J ends, which lost 5 bases and 6 bases, there was a span of 16 bases. CDR3 bases: TGTGCCAGCAGCCGGATCAGGGACGTGGATGAAAAACTGTTTTTT. It codes for CASSRIRDVDEKLFF.

This chain uses TRBV28 with TRBJ1-2; a weak D match, TRBD1 (6 bases). Germline assignment: CDR1 MDHEN and CDR2 SYDVKM. CDR3 length: 18 amino acids. The V and J ends lost 6 bases and 0 bases respectively, with 23 bases between them. The CDR3 spells CASRVGQPAHSTNYGYTF. The DNA for the CDR3 is TGTGCCAGCAGGGTGGGACAACCTGCGCACTCCACTAACTATGGCTACACCTTC.